This TCR beta chain is from a study of cytomegalovirus exposure and HLA in healthy donors. V was cut by 7 bases and J by 3 bases, with 10 bases left in between. Germline CDR1 MNHNS, CDR2 SASEGT. CDR3 size: 12 residues. The PCR ran on 60 Vbeta and 13 Jbeta primers. Data came from immunoSEQ multiplex PCR; TCRdb stores just in-frame clones and leaves some out. The listing records about 130,000 clones. The chain joins TRBV6-1 to TRBJ2-7; the D gene is possibly TRBD2 (5 bases). This sequence was found in a man between 18 and 35 years old in good health and CMV-seronegative. Source material: PBMCs. The CDR3, as DNA: TGTGCCAGCAAGGGAGATCTCTACGAGCAGTACTTC. Its translation is CASKGDLYEQYF.